The T cell receptor beta chain under discussion was sequenced for a study of post-analysis software for immune sequencing data. Study results and limitations: About five TRBV segments were more frequent in patients than controls; TRBV5-6, TRBV5-1 and TRBV20-1 belonged to this group. Normalized Chao1 diversity was significantly reduced in patients versus controls. The authors found that F measure strongly co-clustered same-batch samples.

This clonotype was seen only a few times. The antigen is unknown. Unique molecular identifiers had been added to the TCR beta cDNA libraries. cDNA molecules numbering about 490,000 came from about 1 to 10 million T cells. Each CDR3 protein is one row after TCRdb ran MiXCR on the PCR reads. The table lists under 200,000 distinct CDR3 sequences, 25% to 35% of them singletons. The ends were cut back, 4 bases at V and 7 bases at J, with 13 bases in the middle. Looked up from germline, CDR1 is LNHNV and CDR2 is YYDKDF (reference sequence). CDR3 length: 14 residues. This TCR was sampled from a girl aged 2 to 17 with multiple sclerosis. The sequencing input was blood. The chain has TRBV15 and TRBJ2-2; D is possibly TRBD1 (6 bases). The CDR3 DNA sequence: TGTGCCACCAGCACCAGGGGTTCCGGCGGGGAGCTGTTTTTT. The encoded protein is CATSTRGSGGELFF.